This T cell receptor (beta chain) was profiled in a study of post-analysis software for immune sequencing data. Study results and caveats: There were five TRBV segments more frequent in patients than controls, and TRBV5-6, TRBV5-1 and TRBV20-1 were among them.

Tagging with unique molecular identifiers was a feature of the TCR beta cDNA libraries. Each CDR3 protein is one row after TCRdb ran MiXCR on the PCR reads. This sample has about 500,000 distinct CDR3 sequences, with roughly 45% found just once. Trimming shortened V by 8 bases and J by 4 bases, and 18 bases separated the two germline ends. The CDR3 is made up of 15 amino acids. Germline loops: CDR1 MDHEN, CDR2 SYDVKM. With regard to this clonotype: Its antigen remains unidentified.

The specimen was blood. This sequence originates from a girl aged 10 to 17 with multiple sclerosis. The chain carries TRBV28 and TRBJ2-1; D is possibly TRBD1 (7 bases). CDR3 sequence: CASAQQGGRYNEQFF. In DNA, the CDR3 is TGTGCCAGCGCACAGCAGGGGGGTAGGTACAATGAGCAGTTCTTC.